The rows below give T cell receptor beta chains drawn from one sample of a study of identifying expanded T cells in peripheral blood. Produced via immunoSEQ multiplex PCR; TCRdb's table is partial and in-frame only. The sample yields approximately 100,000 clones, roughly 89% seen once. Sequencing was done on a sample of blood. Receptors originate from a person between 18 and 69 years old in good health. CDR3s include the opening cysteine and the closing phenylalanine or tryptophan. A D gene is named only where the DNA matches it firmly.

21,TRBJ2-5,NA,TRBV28,CASSPGQGKVWVAGEQETQYF
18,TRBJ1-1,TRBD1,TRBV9,CASSVLMTGGSVNTEAFF
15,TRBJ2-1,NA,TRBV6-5,CASSYSAGAGNEQFF
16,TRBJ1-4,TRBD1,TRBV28,CASSSGARTGNEKLFF
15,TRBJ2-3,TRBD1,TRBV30,CAWSLTGGRSDTQYF
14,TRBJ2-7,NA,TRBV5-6,CASSPGLGAYEQYF
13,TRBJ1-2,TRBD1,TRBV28,CASSLGQGNGYTF
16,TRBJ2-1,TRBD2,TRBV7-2,CASSSPERGSYNEQFF
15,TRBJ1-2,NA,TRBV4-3,CASSPGGGLGYGYTF
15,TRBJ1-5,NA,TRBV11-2,CASSLGTGLGQPQHF
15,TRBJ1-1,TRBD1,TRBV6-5,CASRTRTGSGTEAFF
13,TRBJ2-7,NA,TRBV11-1,CASSPGGSLGQYF
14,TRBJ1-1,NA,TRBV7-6,CASSLLVGGTEAFF
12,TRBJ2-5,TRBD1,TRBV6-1,CASSTGDGTQYF
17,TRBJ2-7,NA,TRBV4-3,CASSQGMVGGGQGKQYF
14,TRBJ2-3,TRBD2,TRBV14,CASSQGLASGTQYF
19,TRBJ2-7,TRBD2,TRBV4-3,CASSQEVEYGGFASYEQYF
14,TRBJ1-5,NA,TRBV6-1,CASRAANSNQPQHF
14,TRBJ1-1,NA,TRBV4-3,CASTRAGGSTEAFF
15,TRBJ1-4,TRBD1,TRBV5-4,CASSFPGQDNEKLFF
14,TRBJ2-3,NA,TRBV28,CASSLGVLEDTQYF
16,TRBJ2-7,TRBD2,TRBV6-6,CASSYDGTRLPYEQYF